The 25 T cell receptor beta chains given below trace back to one sample, sequenced in a study of blood T cell repertoires in COVID-19. Produced via immunoSEQ multiplex PCR; TCRdb's table is partial and in-frame only. This table has about 140,000 clones, almost 80% appearing once. Sequencing used PBMCs or T cells enriched from blood (not recorded which). The source is a woman in her forties or fifties who had recovered from COVID-19.

This CDR3 reads CASSLYIGDSSNQPQHF. For the CDR3, the DNA is TGTGCCAGCAGTTTATATATCGGGGACAGCAGCAATCAGCCCCAGCATTTT. The chain joins TRBV28 to TRBJ1-5, with 7 bases fitting TRBD1. Per germline, CDR1 MDHEN and CDR2 SYDVKM. The CDR3 runs to 17 residues. V trimming: 1 base; J trimming: 1 base; junction bases outside the gene matches: 7.

V usage is TRBV10-3 and J usage is TRBJ2-1, with D tentatively TRBD2 (6 bases). Trimming shortened V by 6 bases and J by 8 bases, and 14 bases separated the two germline ends. The CDR3 totals 13 residues. Per the germline V gene, CDR1 is ENHRY and CDR2 is SYGVKD. CDR3 nucleotides: TGTGCCATCAGGTACTCGGAGGGGTATGAGCAGTTCTTC. Residues: CAIRYSEGYEQFF.

This clone was picked up one time. The chain recombines TRBV9 with TRBJ1-5; no definite D call. Trimming took off 0 bases at V and 6 bases at J, with 16 bases between the two ends. This CDR3 spans 16 amino acids. Looked up from germline, CDR1 is SGDLS and CDR2 is YYNGEE. For the CDR3, the DNA is TGTGCCAGCAGCGTAGCTATAACCCCCCGGGGTCAGCCCCAGCATTTT. Protein: CASSVAITPRGQPQHF.

The chain employs TRBV7-9 and TRBJ2-5; TRBD2 aligns across 8 bases. The CDR3 runs to 15 residues. CDR1 SEHNR and CDR2 FQNEAQ come from the germline V gene (reference sequence). Unmatched junction bases numbered 8, after V lost 5 bases and J lost 3 bases. CDR3 nucleotide sequence: TGTGCCAGCAGCCCGCGGGGCGGGGGGAAAGAGACCCAGTACTTC. Its protein is CASSPRGGGKETQYF.

The rearrangement joins TRBV3-1 (or the pseudogene TRBV3-2) to TRBJ1-6; 7 bases fit TRBD1. Unmatched junction bases numbered 6, after V lost 3 bases and J lost 7 bases. This CDR3 region has 15 residues. From germline, CDR1 is LGHDT and CDR2 YNNKEL (reference sequence). This chain's CDR3 is CASSQATGRNSPLHF. In nucleotides, the CDR3 is TGTGCCAGCAGCCAGGCGACAGGGAGGAATTCACCCCTCCACTTT.

The gene calls are TRBV3-1 (or the pseudogene TRBV3-2) and TRBJ2-7, with 10 bases fitting TRBD2. CDR3 length: 16 residues. Germline V lookup: CDR1 LGHDT, CDR2 YNNKEL (reference sequence). V trimming: 1 base; J trimming: 3 bases; junction bases outside the gene matches: 6. DNA of the CDR3: TGTGCCAGCAGCCAAGTGAGTAGCGGGGGGCACTACGAGCAGTACTTC. The encoded protein is CASSQVSSGGHYEQYF.

The chain recombines TRBV3-1 (or the pseudogene TRBV3-2) with TRBJ1-1, with D tentatively TRBD1 (5 bases). V lost 0 bases and J 5 bases, leaving 13 bases between the germline ends. The length of the CDR3 is 15 residues. The germline CDR1 and CDR2 sequences are LGHDT and YNNKEL (reference sequence). The CDR3: CASSQDAGVRTEAFF. The CDR3 coding sequence is TGTGCCAGCAGCCAAGATGCGGGGGTTAGGACTGAAGCTTTCTTT.

This clone was seen only a few times. This rearrangement joins TRBV5-1 to TRBJ1-3; a possible D gene is TRBD1 (6 bases). CDR3 length equals 15 residues. Germline V gene data show CDR1 as SGHRS and CDR2 as YFSETQ. V gave up 0 bases and J gave up 1 base, with 8 bases separating them. CDR3 protein: CASSLATGSGNTIYF. The DNA of the CDR3 is TGCGCCAGCAGCTTGGCTACAGGGTCTGGAAACACCATATATTTT.

V gene TRBV7-2 combines with J gene TRBJ2-1, with D maybe TRBD2 (5 bases). The CDR3 runs to 15 residues. Germline V gives CDR1 SGHTA, CDR2 FQGNSA. V lost 1 base and J lost 5, with 12 bases in between. The CDR3 coding sequence is TGTGCCAGCAGCTTAGTGGCTAGCAGGCACAATGAGCAGTTCTTC. This gives the protein CASSLVASRHNEQFF.

The chain is built from TRBV28 and TRBJ2-7, with D uncertain. The length of the CDR3 is 14 residues. Trimming left V 8 bases short and J 6 bases short, with 20 bases between. Germline CDR1 is MDHEN and CDR2 is SYDVKM. CDR3 DNA sequence: TGTGCCAGCTCTACCCGTGGGCCCGACCTCGAGCAGTACTTC. Amino acid sequence: CASSTRGPDLEQYF. The whole variable domain, filled in from reference TRBV28 and TRBJ2-7, reads DVKVTQSSRYLVKRTGEKVFLECVQDMDHENMFWYRQDPGLGLRLIYFSYDVKMKEKGDIPEGYSVSREKKERFSLILESASTNQTSMYLCASSTRGPDLEQYFGPGTRLTVT.

V and J are TRBV7-9 and TRBJ2-5; 8 bases line up with TRBD2. The V gene end was trimmed by 8 bases and the J gene end by 5 bases; junction bases not matched to a gene: 7. The CDR3 consists of 13 residues. Germline loops: CDR1 SEHNR, CDR2 FQNEAQ (reference sequence). This CDR3 reads CASRGGYRETQYF. CDR3 sequence (DNA): TGTGCCAGCCGCGGGGGGTATCGGGAGACCCAGTACTTC.

V is TRBV20-1 and J is TRBJ2-5, with 9 bases lining up with TRBD2. V lost 3 bases and J lost 1; bases outside the gene matches: 9. The CDR3 has 16 residues. Looked up from germline, CDR1 is DFQATT and CDR2 is SNEGSKA (reference sequence). The CDR3 reads CSASGLAGVFQETQYF. The CDR3, as DNA: TGCAGTGCTAGTGGCTTAGCGGGAGTTTTCCAAGAGACCCAGTACTTC.

The CDR3 region is CASSGGGLEQYF. The CDR3 DNA reads as TGTGCCAGCAGTGGGGGGGGTTTGGAGCAGTACTTC. This chain connects TRBV6-2 or TRBV6-3 to TRBJ2-7, with TRBD2 identical over 7 bases. This CDR3 comprises 12 residues. Germline V gene data show CDR1 as MNHEY and CDR2 as SVGEGT. Trimming took 5 bases from V and 7 from J; bases not matched to a gene: 5.

The chain is built from TRBV11-3 and TRBJ2-1; possible D gene TRBD1, 5 bases. The germline gives CDR1 SGHNT, CDR2 YENEEA. The CDR3 runs to 15 residues. V was pared by 4 bases and J by 2 bases, with 12 bases between. The CDR3 region is CASSWTSSTYNEQFF. In DNA form, the CDR3 reads TGTGCCAGCAGCTGGACATCGTCTACCTACAATGAGCAGTTCTTC.

The chain is built from TRBV7-3 and TRBJ2-2; maybe TRBD1 (6 bases). V lost 1 base to trimming and J lost 7 bases, with 10 bases between them. This CDR3 has 14 amino acids. CDR1 is SGHTA and CDR2 is FQGTGA in the germline V gene. The CDR3 nucleotides are TGTGCCAGCAGCTTAAACAGGGTTAGCGGGGAGCTGTTTTTT. Its protein is CASSLNRVSGELFF.

This clone was counted a few times. The chain is built from TRBV9 and TRBJ2-6, with 9 bases identical to TRBD1. Trimming took 5 bases from V and 2 from J; bases not matched to a gene: 11. Germline values: CDR1 SGDLS, CDR2 YYNGEE. The CDR3 sequence is 18 residues long. The CDR3 loop is CASRPGTGKVAGANVLTF. CDR3 in DNA: TGTGCCAGCAGACCCGGGACAGGGAAAGTTGCTGGGGCCAACGTCCTGACTTTC.

This rearrangement joins TRBV5-6 to TRBJ2-1, with D maybe TRBD2 (5 bases). The V end lost 0 bases, the J end lost 8 bases, and 15 bases lay between the germline ends. Germline V gene sequence: CDR1 SGHDT, CDR2 YYEEEE. This CDR3 has 15 amino acids. CDR3 region: CASSLGVGSVYEQFF. In DNA, the CDR3 is TGTGCCAGCAGCTTGGGGGTAGGGAGTGTATATGAGCAGTTCTTC. The variable domain in full, completed from reference TRBV5-6 and TRBJ2-1, reads DAGVTQSPTHLIKTRGQQVTLRCSPKSGHDTVSWYQQALGQGPQFIFQYYEEEERQRGNFPDRFSGHQFPNYSSELNVNALLLGDSALYLCASSLGVGSVYEQFFGPGTRLTVL.

V and J are TRBV9 and TRBJ1-3; D unclear. CDR1 SGDLS and CDR2 YYNGEE come from the germline V gene. This CDR3 has 16 amino acids. V lost 0 bases and J lost 0, with 10 bases in between. CDR3 amino acids: CASSVAPHTSGNTIYF. In DNA form, the CDR3 reads TGTGCCAGCAGCGTAGCCCCCCACACCTCTGGAAACACCATATATTTT.

A few counts support this clone. CDR3 loop: CASSPKSSYNSPLHF. CDR3 in DNA: TGTGCCAGCAGCCCTAAATCCTCCTATAATTCACCCCTCCACTTT. The chain joins TRBV13 to TRBJ1-6; D unclear. Germline V gives CDR1 PRHDT, CDR2 FYEKMQ (reference sequence). The CDR3 has 15 amino acids. Trimming shortened V by 5 bases and J by 0 bases, and 8 bases separated the two germline ends.

The sample holds a few counts of this clone. The J gene is TRBJ2-7, the V gene TRBV5-1; D may be TRBD1 (6 bases). With 3 bases removed from V and 5 bases from J, the gap between germline ends came to 12 bases. Germline CDR1 reads SGHRS; CDR2 reads YFSETQ. The CDR3 loop spans 13 amino acids. Here the CDR3 DNA reads TGCGCCAGCAGCTGGACAGACACGGACGAGCAGTACTTC. Translated: CASSWTDTDEQYF.

The CDR3 sequence: CASSLLPSGEFTDTQYF. The CDR3 DNA reads as TGTGCCAGCAGCTTACTCCCTAGCGGGGAGTTCACAGATACGCAGTATTTT. The J gene is TRBJ2-3, the V gene TRBV7-8; 9 bases are a match to TRBD2. Germline V gives CDR1 SGHVS, CDR2 FQNEAQ. V lost 2 bases to trimming and J lost 2 bases; unmatched junction nucleotides: 8. The CDR3 loop spans 17 amino acids.

This chain connects TRBV4-2 to TRBJ2-3, with 14 nucleotides matching TRBD2. V gave up 4 bases and J gave up 1 base; unmatched junction bases: 19. Germline lookup yields CDR1 LGHNA and CDR2 YNFKEQ. The CDR3 runs 22 residues. CDR3 nucleotides: TGTGCCAGCAGCCTGAGGGCTACCGGGACTAGCGGGAGCGGATTGGGCACAGATACGCAGTATTTT. Translation gives CASSLRATGTSGSGLGTDTQYF.

This clone is a singleton in its sample. The V and J genes are TRBV7-8 and TRBJ1-5; D call uncertain. Looked up from germline, CDR1 is SGHVS and CDR2 is FQNEAQ. The CDR3 length is 17 residues. V was trimmed by 3 bases and J by 0 bases, leaving 15 bases between them. CDR3 DNA: TGTGCCAGCAGCTTGTTGAATCCCGACTATAGCAATCAGCCCCAGCATTTT. Its translation: CASSLLNPDYSNQPQHF.

The chain recombines TRBV9 with TRBJ1-1; D possibly corresponds to TRBD1 (6 bases). Trimming removed 0 bases from V and 1 base from J, with 10 bases in between. The CDR3 extends over 15 amino acids. Germline-derived CDR1 and CDR2 are SGDLS and YYNGEE. The CDR3 region is CASSVEGGTNTEAFF. The CDR3, as DNA: TGTGCCAGCAGCGTAGAAGGGGGTACGAACACTGAAGCTTTCTTT.

The chain combines TRBV6-2 or TRBV6-3 with TRBJ2-2; D is unresolved. Germline V CDR1 and CDR2: MNHEY, SVGEGT. The CDR3 consists of 15 residues. The ends were cut back, 4 bases at V and 4 bases at J, with 13 bases in the middle. CDR3 protein: CASSSRTPGTGELFF. CDR3 coding DNA: TGTGCCAGCAGTTCTCGAACGCCCGGCACCGGGGAGCTGTTTTTT.